Listed here are 27 T cell receptor beta chains from one sample, sequenced in a study of blood T cell repertoires in COVID-19 (dated by TCRdb to the early 2020s). To prepare the library, the immunoSEQ multiplex PCR assay was applied. Imported from immuneACCESS, the table was reduced by TCRdb to in-frame sequences with V and J called. These copies leave out some clones; in studies compared against another copy, an unresolved V gene accounts for under half, and the cause of the remainder is not known. The sample table records over 150,000 clones; 76% of these occur just once. Of the sample, 3.7% is held by the ten largest clones. Material for sequencing was peripheral blood. These receptors all stem from a woman of 80 years or more with acute or convalescent COVID-19.

This chain uses TRBV3-1 (or the pseudogene TRBV3-2) with TRBJ1-2; possibly TRBD1 for D (5 bases). In germline, CDR1 is LGHDT, CDR2 YNNKEL (reference sequence). V was cut by 5 bases and J by 8 bases, with 15 bases left in between. This CDR3 is built from 13 residues. CDR3: CASSGDTGGGYTF. CDR3 sequence (DNA): TGTGCCAGCAGCGGAGACACAGGTGGCGGCTACACCTTC.

The V and J genes are TRBV6-6 and TRBJ1-2, with TRBD1 as a possible D gene (6 bases). With 7 bases removed from V and 4 bases from J, the gap between germline ends came to 10 bases. In germline, CDR1 is MNHNY, CDR2 SVGAGI (reference sequence). This CDR3 has 12 amino acids. CDR3 loop: CASTDRSYGYTF. CDR3 coding DNA: TGTGCCAGCACTGACAGGTCCTATGGCTACACCTTC.

The rearrangement links TRBV6-2 or TRBV6-3 to TRBJ2-6, with D possibly being TRBD1 (6 bases). The germline V gene encodes CDR1 MNHEY and CDR2 SVGEGT. The CDR3 loop spans 16 amino acids. Trimming cost V 4 bases and J 0 bases, with 10 bases left between them. The chain's CDR3 is CASSSPTGSGANVLTF. For the CDR3, the DNA is TGTGCCAGCAGTTCCCCGACAGGCTCTGGGGCCAACGTCCTGACTTTC.

The chain is built from TRBV2 and TRBJ1-2, with unresolved D. The CDR3 runs 11 residues. V was clipped by 2 bases and J by 7 bases, with 5 bases between them. The germline CDR1 and CDR2 sequences are SNHLY and FYNNEI. The CDR3 DNA reads TGTGCCAGCAGTGAATCGAGTGGCTACACCTTC. It translates to CASSESSGYTF.

The chain links TRBV12-3 or TRBV12-4 to TRBJ2-2; D might be TRBD1 (5 bases). The CDR3 is made up of 13 amino acids. Trimming took 6 bases from V and 6 from J, leaving 11 bases between them. For the CDR3, the DNA is TGTGCCAGCAGACCTCAGGGTCCCGGGGAGCTGTTTTTT. Amino acids: CASRPQGPGELFF.

J is TRBJ1-2 and V is TRBV27, with 8 nucleotides matching TRBD1. Germline trimming cut 4 bases from V and 8 bases from J; bases unmatched to any gene: 15. The CDR3 runs to 16 residues. Germline lookup yields CDR1 MNHEY and CDR2 SMNVEV (reference sequence). CDR3 DNA sequence: TGTGCCAGCAGTTCCCGGACAGGGAAGATGCTTGGGGGCTACACCTTC. Its protein is CASSSRTGKMLGGYTF.

This chain connects TRBV5-1 to TRBJ2-3, with D hard to call. Germline V gene lookup returns CDR1 SGHRS and CDR2 YFSETQ. V dropped 4 bases and J dropped 2 bases, with 14 bases sitting between them. CDR3 length: 15 residues. Here the CDR3 DNA reads TGCGCCAGCAGCCGATCTCACCTAAACACAGATACGCAGTATTTT. Its protein is CASSRSHLNTDTQYF.

Remarks on this clone: Additional DNA sequences in this sample encode the identical CDR3. The gene calls are TRBV4-1 and TRBJ1-2, with D perhaps matching TRBD1 (5 bases). The CDR3 is 13 residues long. CDR1 is MGHRA and CDR2 is YSYEKL in the germline V gene. V gave up 0 bases and J gave up 5 bases, with 7 bases separating them. This CDR3 is CASSQDGGYGYTF. As DNA, the CDR3 is TGCGCCAGCAGCCAAGACGGGGGATATGGCTACACCTTC.

The rearrangement uses TRBV21-1 and TRBJ1-1. TRBV21-1 is deemed a pseudogene. There are 15 residues in the CDR3. The CDR3: CASSKAPGMGTEAFF. The CDR3 DNA follows: TGTGCCAGCAGCAAAGCGCCGGGGATGGGCACTGAAGCTTTCTTT.

CDR3 sequence: CASSRGDTQPYEQYF. The CDR3 DNA reads TGTGCCAGCAGCAGGGGGGACACACAGCCCTACGAGCAGTACTTC. This rearrangement joins TRBV6-5 to TRBJ2-7; D possibly corresponds to TRBD1 (7 bases). Germline V CDR1 and CDR2: MNHEY, SVGAGI. The CDR3 sequence is 15 residues long. V was shortened by 6 bases and J by 2 bases, with 17 bases between the two germline ends.

This clone came up a few times. The V call is TRBV30, the J call TRBJ2-7; TRBD2 matches at 9 bases. The CDR3 totals 15 residues. The germline V gene encodes CDR1 GTSNPN and CDR2 SVGIG (reference sequence). Trimming took 3 bases from V and 3 from J; bases not matched to a gene: 9. This CDR3 is CAWSAVGTSIYEQYF. The CDR3 DNA reads TGTGCCTGGAGCGCGGTTGGGACTAGCATCTACGAGCAGTACTTC. Full variable domain (missing parts from reference TRBV30 and TRBJ2-7): SQTIHQWPATLVQPVGSPLSLECTVEGTSNPNLYWYRQAAGRGLQLLFYSVGIGQISSEVPQNLSASRPQDRQFILSSKKLLLSDSGFYLCAWSAVGTSIYEQYFGPGTRLTVT.

The rearrangement uses TRBV7-3 and TRBJ1-2; possible D gene TRBD1, 5 bases. The V end was cut by 0 bases, the J end by 8 bases, with 19 bases between. Germline-derived CDR1 and CDR2 are SGHTA and FQGTGA. The CDR3 consists of 16 residues. The CDR3 sequence: CASSLTSRAGPEGYTF. CDR3 bases: TGTGCCAGCAGCTTAACATCAAGGGCAGGGCCTGAAGGCTACACCTTC. The entire variable domain, with the rest obtained from reference TRBV7-3 and TRBJ1-2, is as follows: GAGVSQTPSNKVTEKGKYVELRCDPISGHTALYWYRQSLGQGPEFLIYFQGTGAADDSGLPNDRFFAVRPEGSVSTLKIQRTERGDSAVYLCASSLTSRAGPEGYTFGSGTRLTVV.

The V call is TRBV28, the J call TRBJ1-2, with D perhaps TRBD1 (6 bases). V was clipped by 4 bases and J by 7 bases, with 13 bases between them. CDR3 length: 13 residues. The germline V gene encodes CDR1 MDHEN and CDR2 SYDVKM. The CDR3 DNA reads as TGTGCCAGCAGTTGGGCGGGGGCTGTTGGCTACACCTTC. This encodes CASSWAGAVGYTF.

This clone has only one observation. This chain links TRBV5-1 with TRBJ2-1, with 7 bases matching TRBD1. Germline CDR1 is SGHRS and CDR2 is YFSETQ. The V and J ends lost 4 bases and 2 bases, in that order; junction bases with no gene match: 6. The CDR3 covers 15 residues. The CDR3 loop is CASSGTGETYNEQFF. The CDR3 bases are TGCGCCAGCAGCGGCACAGGGGAAACCTACAATGAGCAGTTCTTC.

CDR3 protein: CASSLTGSPGTGELFF. Written as DNA, the CDR3 is TGCGCCAGCAGCTTAACGGGGTCCCCGGGCACCGGGGAGCTGTTTTTT. This sequence joins TRBV5-1 and TRBJ2-2, with a weak D call TRBD2 (5 bases). The germline CDR1 and CDR2 sequences are SGHRS and YFSETQ. The CDR3 covers 16 residues. Trimming left V 2 bases short and J 4 bases short, with 15 bases between. The complete variable domain, with remaining parts taken from reference TRBV5-1 and TRBJ2-2, reads KAGVTQTPRYLIKTRGQQVTLSCSPISGHRSVSWYQQTPGQGLQFLFEYFSETQRNKGNFPGRFSGRQFSNSRSEMNVSTLELGDSALYLCASSLTGSPGTGELFFGEGSRLTVL.

The chain is built from TRBV13 and TRBJ2-2; 11 bases match TRBD2. Germline V gives CDR1 PRHDT, CDR2 FYEKMQ (reference sequence). The CDR3 runs 17 residues. The ends lost 1 base at V and 2 bases at J; junction bases unmatched: 3. The CDR3 nucleotides read TGTGCCAGCAGCTTAGACGGACTAGCGGGTAACACCGGGGAGCTGTTTTTT. Translated, it gives CASSLDGLAGNTGELFF.

This sequence joins TRBV6-5 and TRBJ2-6; D gene uncertain. This CDR3 region has 14 residues. Germline CDR1 is MNHEY and CDR2 is SVGAGI. V shed 8 bases and J shed 0 bases, with 8 bases lying between them. The CDR3 nucleotides read TGTGCCAGCGTGAAGAGCTCTGGGGCCAACGTCCTGACTTTC. Translation: CASVKSSGANVLTF.

This clone has only one observation. The J gene is TRBJ2-7, the V gene TRBV28; 8 nucleotides line up with TRBD1. J lost 5 bases, V lost 3 bases, and 6 bases had no gene match. The CDR3 is 14 amino acids. Germline V CDR1 and CDR2: MDHEN, SYDVKM. The CDR3 here is CASSLETGVDEQYF. In DNA, the CDR3 is TGTGCCAGCAGTTTGGAGACAGGGGTCGACGAGCAGTACTTC.

The J gene is TRBJ1-3, the V gene TRBV5-4; TRBD1 might be the D (5 bases). This CDR3 is 15 amino acids long. Germline V CDR1 and CDR2: SGHNT, YYREEE (reference sequence). V shed 1 base and J shed 2 bases, with 10 bases lying between them. CDR3 coding DNA: TGTGCCAGCAGCTTGACCGGGACTGCTGGAAACACCATATATTTT. Its translation: CASSLTGTAGNTIYF.

The CDR3 coding sequence is TGTGCCAGCAGCCGAAGGCGTCTAGCGACCTACAATGAGCAGTTCTTC. This encodes CASSRRRLATYNEQFF. The chain has TRBV7-8 and TRBJ2-1, with a possible D match to TRBD2 (6 bases). Germline values: CDR1 SGHVS, CDR2 FQNEAQ. This CDR3 is 16 amino acids long. The V gene lost 5 bases and the J gene lost 2 bases, with 16 bases spanning the gap.

This clone was observed once. V gene TRBV30 combines with J gene TRBJ1-2, with 7 nucleotides matching TRBD1. This CDR3 contains 14 residues. Germline values: CDR1 GTSNPN, CDR2 SVGIG (reference sequence). V was clipped by 0 bases and J by 3 bases; unmatched bases: 4. The CDR3 is CAWSVGGTDYGYTF. The CDR3 nucleotides read TGTGCCTGGAGTGTAGGCGGGACAGACTATGGCTACACCTTC. Full variable domain (missing parts from reference TRBV30 and TRBJ1-2): SQTIHQWPATLVQPVGSPLSLECTVEGTSNPNLYWYRQAAGRGLQLLFYSVGIGQISSEVPQNLSASRPQDRQFILSSKKLLLSDSGFYLCAWSVGGTDYGYTFGSGTRLTVV.

This clone was observed a handful of times. The V gene is TRBV6-5, the J gene TRBJ1-5; D not resolved. CDR1 MNHEY and CDR2 SVGAGI come from the germline V gene. V was shortened by 7 bases and J by 2 bases, with 15 bases between the two germline ends. This CDR3 is built from 15 residues. This CDR3 is CASILGSSGNQPQHF. In DNA form, the CDR3 reads TGTGCCAGCATCTTGGGCAGCTCCGGCAATCAGCCCCAGCATTTT.

The chain combines TRBV4-2 with TRBJ1-5; TRBD1 might be the D (6 bases). Trimming pared 0 bases from V and 0 bases from J, leaving 12 bases between. Per the germline V gene, CDR1 is LGHNA and CDR2 is YNFKEQ. The length of the CDR3 is 17 residues. The CDR3 is CASSQDLGTNSNQPQHF. For the CDR3, the DNA is TGTGCCAGCAGCCAAGATCTAGGGACAAATAGCAATCAGCCCCAGCATTTT.

The rearrangement links TRBV7-9 to TRBJ2-1; a possible D gene is TRBD1 (6 bases). Trimming left V 5 bases short and J 10 bases short, with 21 bases between. CDR1 SEHNR and CDR2 FQNEAQ come from the germline V gene (reference sequence). CDR3 length equals 15 residues. CDR3 sequence reads: CASSLGALAVLEQFF. Here the CDR3 DNA reads TGTGCCAGCAGCCTGGGGGCATTAGCTGTCTTGGAGCAGTTCTTC.

The J gene is TRBJ1-1, the V gene TRBV5-6; TRBD1 aligns across 7 bases. The CDR3 has 13 residues. Germline V gene sequence: CDR1 SGHDT, CDR2 YYEEEE. The V and J ends lost 3 bases and 5 bases, in that order; junction bases with no gene match: 4. The CDR3 spells CASSSRGETEAFF. DNA of the CDR3: TGTGCCAGCAGCTCCAGGGGGGAGACTGAAGCTTTCTTT.

V usage is TRBV4-3 and J usage is TRBJ1-4, with D uncertain. In germline, CDR1 is LGHNA, CDR2 YSLEER. V lost 1 base and J 2 bases, leaving 11 bases between the germline ends. The CDR3 spans 16 residues. The chain's CDR3 is CASSQGRVATNEKLFF. Here the CDR3 DNA reads TGCGCCAGCAGCCAAGGGAGAGTCGCTACTAATGAAAAACTGTTTTTT.

V gene TRBV18 combines with J gene TRBJ2-7; TRBD1 might be the D (6 bases). Trimming left V 0 bases short and J 8 bases short, with 8 bases between. The germline V gene encodes CDR1 KGHSH and CDR2 LQKENI. This CDR3 is 12 amino acids long. CDR3 amino acids: CASSPPTGKQYF. Written as DNA, the CDR3 is TGTGCCAGCTCACCACCCACAGGGAAGCAGTACTTC.